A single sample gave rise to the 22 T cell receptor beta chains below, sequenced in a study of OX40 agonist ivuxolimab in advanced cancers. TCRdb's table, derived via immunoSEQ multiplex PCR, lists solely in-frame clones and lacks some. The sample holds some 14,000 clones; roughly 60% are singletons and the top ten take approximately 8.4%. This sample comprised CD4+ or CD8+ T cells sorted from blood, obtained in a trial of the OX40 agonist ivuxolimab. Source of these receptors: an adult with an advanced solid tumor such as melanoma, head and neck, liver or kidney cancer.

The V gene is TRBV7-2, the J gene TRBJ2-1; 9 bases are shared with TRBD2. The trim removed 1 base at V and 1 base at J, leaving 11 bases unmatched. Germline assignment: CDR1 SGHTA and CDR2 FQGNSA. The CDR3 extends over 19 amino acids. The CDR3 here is CASSLGGLAGRTSYNEQFF. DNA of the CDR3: TGTGCCAGCAGCTTAGGGGGTCTAGCGGGGCGGACTTCCTACAATGAGCAGTTCTTC.

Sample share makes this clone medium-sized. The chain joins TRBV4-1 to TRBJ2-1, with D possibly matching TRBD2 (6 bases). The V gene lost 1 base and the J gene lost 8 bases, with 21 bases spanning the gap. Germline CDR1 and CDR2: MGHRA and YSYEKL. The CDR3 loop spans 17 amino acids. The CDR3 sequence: CASSQASGGAWRDEQFF. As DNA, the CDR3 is TGCGCCAGCAGCCAAGCATCCGGAGGGGCGTGGAGGGATGAGCAGTTCTTC.

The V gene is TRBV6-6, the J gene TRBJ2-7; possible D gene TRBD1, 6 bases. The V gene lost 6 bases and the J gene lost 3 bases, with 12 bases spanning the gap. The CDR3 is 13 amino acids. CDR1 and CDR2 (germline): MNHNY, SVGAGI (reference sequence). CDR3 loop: CASSPQTGYEQYF. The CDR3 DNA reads TGTGCCAGCAGCCCCCAGACAGGCTACGAGCAGTACTTC.

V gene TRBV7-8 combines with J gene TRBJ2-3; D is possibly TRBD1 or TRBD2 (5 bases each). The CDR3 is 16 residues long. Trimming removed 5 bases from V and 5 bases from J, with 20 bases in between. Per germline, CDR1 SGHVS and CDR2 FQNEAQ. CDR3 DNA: TGTGCCAGCAGCGTCGCCGGGACCAACCTTTTAGATACGCAGTATTTT. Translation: CASSVAGTNLLDTQYF.

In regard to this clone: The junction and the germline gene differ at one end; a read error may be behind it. The CDR3 loop is CASSFGRLCF. The CDR3 DNA follows: TGTGCCAGCAGCTTCGGCCGTCTATGTTTT. This chain uses TRBV7-9 with TRBJ2-3, with D hard to call. Germline V gene lookup returns CDR1 SEHNR and CDR2 FQNEAQ (reference sequence). This CDR3 has 10 residues.

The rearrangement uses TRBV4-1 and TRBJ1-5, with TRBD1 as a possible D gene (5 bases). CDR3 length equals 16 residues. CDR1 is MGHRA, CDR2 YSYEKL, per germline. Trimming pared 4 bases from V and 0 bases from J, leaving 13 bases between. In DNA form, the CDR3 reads TGCGCCAGCAGCCCGCGGGACGTACCTAGCAATCAGCCCCAGCATTTT. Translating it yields CASSPRDVPSNQPQHF.

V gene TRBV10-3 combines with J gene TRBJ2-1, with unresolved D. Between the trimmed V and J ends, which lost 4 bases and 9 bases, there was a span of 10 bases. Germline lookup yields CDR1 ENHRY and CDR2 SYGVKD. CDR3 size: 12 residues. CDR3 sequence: CAISGGKVEQFF. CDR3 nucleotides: TGTGCCATCAGTGGGGGAAAGGTTGAGCAGTTCTTC.

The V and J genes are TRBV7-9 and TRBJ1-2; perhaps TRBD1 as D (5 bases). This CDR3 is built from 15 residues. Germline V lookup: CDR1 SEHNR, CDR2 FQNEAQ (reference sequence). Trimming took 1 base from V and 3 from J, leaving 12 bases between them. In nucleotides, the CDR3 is TGTGCCAGCAGCTTAGATTTGGGGGTCGACTATGGCTACACCTTC. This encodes CASSLDLGVDYGYTF.

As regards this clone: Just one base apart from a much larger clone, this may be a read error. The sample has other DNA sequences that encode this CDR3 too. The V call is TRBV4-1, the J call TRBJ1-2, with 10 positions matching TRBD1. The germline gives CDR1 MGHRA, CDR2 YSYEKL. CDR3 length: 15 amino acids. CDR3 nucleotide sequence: TGCGCCAGTAGCCCCCCGGGACAGGGGAACTATGGCTACACCTTC. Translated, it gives CASSPPGQGNYGYTF.

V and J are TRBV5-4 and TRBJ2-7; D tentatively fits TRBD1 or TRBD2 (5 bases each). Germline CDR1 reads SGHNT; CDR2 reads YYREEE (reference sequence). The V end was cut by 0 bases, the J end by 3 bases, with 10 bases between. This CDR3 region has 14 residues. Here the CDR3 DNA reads TGTGCCAGCAGCTTGGGTGAGGGGAACTACGAGCAGTACTTC. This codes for CASSLGEGNYEQYF.

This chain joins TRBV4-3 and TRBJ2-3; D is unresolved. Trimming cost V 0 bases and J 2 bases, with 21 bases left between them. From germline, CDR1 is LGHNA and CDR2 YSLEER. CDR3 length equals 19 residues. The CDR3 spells CASSQEVVSEYDHTDTQYF. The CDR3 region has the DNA TGCGCCAGCAGCCAAGAGGTGGTCAGCGAGTACGATCACACAGATACGCAGTATTTT.

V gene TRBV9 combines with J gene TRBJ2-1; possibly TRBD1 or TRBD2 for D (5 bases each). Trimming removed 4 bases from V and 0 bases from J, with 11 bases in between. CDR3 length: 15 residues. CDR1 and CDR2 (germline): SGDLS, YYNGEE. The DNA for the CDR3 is TGTGCCAGCAGCCTCGGGGCAGTCTCCTACAATGAGCAGTTCTTC. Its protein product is CASSLGAVSYNEQFF.

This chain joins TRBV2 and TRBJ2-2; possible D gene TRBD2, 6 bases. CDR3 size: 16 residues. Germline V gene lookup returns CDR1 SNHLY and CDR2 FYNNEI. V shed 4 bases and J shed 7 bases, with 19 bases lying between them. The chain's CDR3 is CASSGMLAIEGGELFF. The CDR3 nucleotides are TGTGCCAGCAGTGGGATGCTAGCGATTGAGGGCGGGGAGCTGTTTTTT.

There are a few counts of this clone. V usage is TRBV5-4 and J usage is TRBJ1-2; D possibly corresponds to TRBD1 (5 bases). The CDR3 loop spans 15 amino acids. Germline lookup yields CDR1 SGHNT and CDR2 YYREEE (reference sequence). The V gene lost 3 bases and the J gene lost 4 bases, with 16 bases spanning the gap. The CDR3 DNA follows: TGTGCCAGCAGCTCCGGTGGGGCAGGTGCCTATGGCTACACCTTC. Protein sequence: CASSSGGAGAYGYTF.

CDR3 in amino acids: CASSLSIQGAGLPPYEQYF. The CDR3, as DNA: TGTGCCAGCAGTTTATCGATACAGGGAGCGGGGTTGCCTCCCTACGAGCAGTACTTC. The chain has TRBV27 and TRBJ2-7, with a weak D call TRBD2 (7 bases). The germline V gene has CDR1 MNHEY and CDR2 SMNVEV (reference sequence). Trimming stripped 0 bases from V and 2 bases from J, with 23 bases between. The length of the CDR3 is 19 residues.

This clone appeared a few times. In DNA, the CDR3 is TGTGCCAGTAGAGGGGGGAATCAGCCCCAGCATTTT. This gives the protein CASRGGNQPQHF. The chain combines TRBV19 with TRBJ1-5, with TRBD1 as a possible D gene (6 bases). The ends were cut back, 6 bases at V and 4 bases at J, with 7 bases in the middle. This CDR3 comprises 12 residues. Germline V gene lookup returns CDR1 LNHDA and CDR2 SQIVND (reference sequence). Using reference TRBV19 and TRBJ1-5 for the parts outside the CDR3, the full variable domain is DGGITQSPKYLFRKEGQNVTLSCEQNLNHDAMYWYRQDPGQGLRLIYYSQIVNDFQKGDIAEGYSVSREKKESFPLTVTSAQKNPTAFYLCASRGGNQPQHFGDGTRLSIL.

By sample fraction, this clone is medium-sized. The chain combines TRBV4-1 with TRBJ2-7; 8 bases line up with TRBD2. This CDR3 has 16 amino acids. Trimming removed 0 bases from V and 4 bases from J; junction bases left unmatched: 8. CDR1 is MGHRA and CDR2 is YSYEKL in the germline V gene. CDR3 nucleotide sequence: TGCGCCAGCAGCCAAGAGGGGTTAGCGGGGATTTACGAGCAGTACTTC. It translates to CASSQEGLAGIYEQYF.

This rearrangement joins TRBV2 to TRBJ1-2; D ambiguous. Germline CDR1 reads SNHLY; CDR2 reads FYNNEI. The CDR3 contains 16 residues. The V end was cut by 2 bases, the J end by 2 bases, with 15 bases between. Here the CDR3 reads CASSELIDPGNYGYTF. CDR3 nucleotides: TGTGCCAGCAGTGAACTTATAGATCCCGGGAACTATGGCTACACCTTC.

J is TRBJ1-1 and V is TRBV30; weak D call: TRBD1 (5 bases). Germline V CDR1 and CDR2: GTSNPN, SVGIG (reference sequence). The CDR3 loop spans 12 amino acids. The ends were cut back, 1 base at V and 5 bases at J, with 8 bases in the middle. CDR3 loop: CAWSGGETEAFF. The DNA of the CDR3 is TGTGCCTGGAGTGGGGGCGAGACTGAAGCTTTCTTT.

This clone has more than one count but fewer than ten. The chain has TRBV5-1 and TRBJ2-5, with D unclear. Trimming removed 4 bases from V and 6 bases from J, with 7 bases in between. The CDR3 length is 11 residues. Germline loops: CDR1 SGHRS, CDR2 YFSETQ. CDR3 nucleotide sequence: TGCGCCAGCAGCCTAGAGAAGACCCAGTACTTC. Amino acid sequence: CASSLEKTQYF.

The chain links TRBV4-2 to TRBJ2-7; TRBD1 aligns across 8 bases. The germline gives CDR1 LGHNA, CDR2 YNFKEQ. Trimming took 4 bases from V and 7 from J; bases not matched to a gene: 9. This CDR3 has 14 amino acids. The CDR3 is CASSPGTGSPEQYF. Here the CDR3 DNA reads TGTGCCAGCAGCCCCGGGACAGGTTCCCCGGAGCAGTACTTC.

The CDR3 nucleotides are TGTGCCAGCAGTCCTGCTAGGGTCATCACAGATACGCAGTATTTT. Translation: CASSPARVITDTQYF. The V gene is TRBV28, the J gene TRBJ2-3; D gene uncertain. The V and J ends lost 5 bases and 2 bases respectively, with 14 bases between them. Germline assignment: CDR1 MDHEN and CDR2 SYDVKM. CDR3 length: 15 amino acids. Filled out from reference TRBV28 and TRBJ2-3, the complete variable domain reads DVKVTQSSRYLVKRTGEKVFLECVQDMDHENMFWYRQDPGLGLRLIYFSYDVKMKEKGDIPEGYSVSREKKERFSLILESASTNQTSMYLCASSPARVITDTQYFGPGTRLTVL.